The table lists the clone carrying this TCR beta chain with a few counts. Its matching antigen is unknown. Generated by immunoSEQ multiplex PCR, the TCRdb table keeps only in-frame clones and is missing some. This sample has tens of thousands of clones; more than 70% occur once, and the top ten carry roughly 0.9%. The ends lost 5 bases at V and 6 bases at J; junction bases unmatched: 6. Per the germline V gene, CDR1 is PRHDT and CDR2 is FYEKMQ (reference sequence). CDR3 length equals 13 residues. This record belongs to a study of OX40 agonist ivuxolimab in advanced cancers. Study overall: Partial responses were recorded for three patients, including one with hepatocellular carcinoma and two with cutaneous melanoma.

Findings of the study overall: Some of the lowest clonal expansion was seen in partial responders at 0.1-3.0 mg/kg.

This chain uses TRBV13 with TRBJ1-1; 7 bases fit TRBD1. The clonotype originates from an adult with an advanced solid tumor such as melanoma, head and neck, liver or kidney cancer. Here the sequenced sample was CD4+ or CD8+ T cells sorted from blood, taken in a trial of the OX40 agonist ivuxolimab. The CDR3 reads CASSPPRGAEAFF. CDR3 coding DNA: TGTGCCAGCAGCCCCCCCAGGGGGGCTGAAGCTTTCTTT.